This is a list of T cell receptor beta chains from one sample in a study of T cell responses to AZD1222 COVID-19 vaccine. Produced via immunoSEQ multiplex PCR; TCRdb's table is partial and in-frame only. The sample includes some 110,000 clones, about 94% of them seen just once. Sequencing used peripheral blood, obtained on day 0 of AZD1222 vaccination. These receptors were obtained from an adult in good health. Both conserved end residues are part of each CDR3. A D gene is named only where the DNA matches it firmly. Expanded clones are given a class, and other clones once, few, many or no size at all.

D gene,clone size,V gene,J gene,CDR3 protein,CDR3 DNA
TRBD2,-,TRBV25-1,TRBJ2-1,CASSESGTRPLNEQFF,TGTGCCAGCAGTGAATCCGGGACTAGACCCTTAAATGAGCAGTTCTTC
-,-,TRBV2,TRBJ1-3,CASSEAEQLYTIYF,TGTGCCAGCAGTGAAGCGGAACAGCTATACACCATATATTTT
-,few,TRBV28,TRBJ2-2,CASRTTRGTGELFF,TGTGCCAGCAGGACGACAAGGGGGACCGGGGAGCTGTTTTTT
-,-,TRBV30,TRBJ1-2,CAWSETGARGYTF,TGTGCCTGGAGTGAGACGGGGGCGCGGGGCTACACCTTC
-,-,TRBV7-8,TRBJ1-5,CASSLGRAGWDQPQHF,TGTGCCAGCAGCTTAGGAAGGGCAGGGTGGGATCAGCCCCAGCATTTT
TRBD2,few,TRBV7-2,TRBJ2-7,CASSFGGRASGEQYF,TGTGCCAGCAGCTTCGGCGGGAGGGCCTCTGGCGAGCAGTACTTC
-,-,TRBV9,TRBJ2-1,CASSVGATLSYNEQFF,TGTGCCAGCAGCGTAGGCGCGACCCTCTCCTACAATGAGCAGTTCTTC
-,-,TRBV5-1,TRBJ1-1,CASSLRNSGTEAFF,TGCGCCAGCAGCTTAAGGAACTCCGGGACTGAAGCTTTCTTT
-,-,TRBV7-6,TRBJ1-4,CASSTRVRGHSNEKLFF,TGTGCCAGCAGCACACGGGTTAGGGGACACTCGAATGAAAAACTGTTTTTT
-,-,TRBV30,TRBJ1-2,CAWSGLGRTSPLNYGYTF,TGTGCCTGGAGTGGTCTAGGGCGCACGTCTCCTCTTAACTATGGCTACACCTTC
-,-,TRBV5-1,TRBJ2-1,CASSSGSYNEQFF,TGCGCCAGCAGCTCTGGCTCCTACAATGAGCAGTTCTTC
-,-,TRBV7-9,TRBJ1-4,CASSSRWNEKLFF,TGTGCCAGCAGCTCTAGGTGGAATGAAAAACTGTTTTTT
TRBD1,once,TRBV27,TRBJ2-3,CASRAQGSSTDTQYF,TGTGCCAGCAGGGCACAGGGGTCTAGCACAGATACGCAGTATTTT
-,-,TRBV19,TRBJ1-4,CASSSGVEEKLFF,TGTGCCAGTAGTTCAGGGGTAGAGGAAAAACTGTTTTTT
TRBD2,-,TRBV30,TRBJ2-1,CAWSTGRGYNEQFF,TGTGCCTGGAGTACCGGGAGGGGGTACAATGAGCAGTTCTTC
-,-,TRBV3-1/TRBV3-2,TRBJ1-2,CASSQAQAFYGYTF,TGTGCCAGCAGCCAAGCGCAGGCCTTTTATGGCTACACCTTC
TRBD1,-,TRBV9,TRBJ1-6,CASSVVGTGGSPLHF,TGTGCCAGCAGCGTAGTAGGGACAGGCGGTTCACCCCTCCACTTT
-,once,TRBV5-8,TRBJ2-1,CASSRQGGGDEQFF,TGTGCCAGCAGCCGTCAGGGAGGAGGAGATGAGCAGTTCTTC
TRBD2,-,TRBV15,TRBJ2-3,CATSRGSSGMVDTQYF,TGTGCCACCAGCAGAGGGTCTAGCGGGATGGTAGATACGCAGTATTTT
-,-,TRBV5-6,TRBJ2-3,CASSLESDGSADTQYF,TGTGCCAGCAGCTTGGAGTCAGACGGGAGTGCAGATACGCAGTATTTT
-,-,TRBV19,TRBJ1-2,CASSISRGPYGYTF,TGTGCCAGTAGTATATCTCGGGGGCCCTATGGCTACACCTTC
-,-,TRBV28,TRBJ2-2,CASSTTGRRELFF,TGTGCCAGCAGTACTACAGGTCGCCGGGAGCTGTTTTTT
-,-,TRBV28,TRBJ1-5,CASSFGFSQPQHF,TGTGCCAGCAGTTTCGGGTTCAGTCAGCCCCAGCATTTT
-,-,TRBV21-1,TRBJ1-4,CASSKPLDRGRDEKLFF,TGTGCCAGCAGCAAACCCCTGGACAGGGGGCGTGATGAAAAACTGTTTTTT
TRBD1,-,TRBV12-3/TRBV12-4,TRBJ1-2,CASSLRDRRGYTF,TGTGCCAGCAGTCTACGGGACAGACGGGGCTACACCTTC
TRBD1,few,TRBV14,TRBJ2-7,CASNGDRGREQYF,TGTGCCAGCAATGGGGACAGGGGTCGCGAGCAGTACTTC
-,-,TRBV6-1,TRBJ2-7,CASSEKLSRGSPYEQYF,TGTGCCAGCAGTGAAAAACTTAGTAGGGGGTCCCCATACGAGCAGTACTTC
-,-,TRBV27,TRBJ1-1,CASKPGTGVFAEAFF,TGTGCCAGCAAACCCGGGACCGGGGTTTTCGCTGAAGCTTTCTTT
TRBD1,-,TRBV20-1,TRBJ1-2,CSGTGVRGYTF,TGCAGTGGCACAGGGGTGAGGGGCTACACCTTC
-,-,TRBV19,TRBJ2-7,CASSAQHIKGVGEQYF,TGTGCCAGTAGTGCCCAGCATATTAAAGGGGTCGGGGAGCAGTACTTC
TRBD2,once,TRBV3-1/TRBV3-2,TRBJ2-3,CASSPRLAGLGDTQYF,TGTGCCAGCAGCCCCAGACTAGCGGGATTGGGAGATACGCAGTATTTT
-,-,TRBV28,TRBJ1-5,CASSADISSNQPQHF,TGTGCCAGCAGCGCCGACATATCTAGCAATCAGCCCCAGCATTTT
TRBD1,-,TRBV11-3,TRBJ2-7,CASRDRSYEQYF,TGTGCCAGCAGGGACAGGTCGTACGAGCAGTACTTC
-,-,TRBV2,TRBJ1-5,CASSGTGRQPQHF,TGTGCCAGCAGCGGAACAGGGCGTCAGCCCCAGCATTTT
-,-,TRBV11-3,TRBJ2-1,CASSLGLRQYNEQFF,TGTGCCAGCAGCTTAGGTTTGAGACAGTACAATGAGCAGTTCTTC
-,-,TRBV12-1,TRBJ2-1,CASGAGGENEQFF,TGTGCCAGCGGGGCGGGAGGCGAAAATGAGCAGTTCTTC
-,-,TRBV5-1,TRBJ1-1,CASSLPGANTEAFF,TGCGCCAGCAGCTTGCCAGGGGCGAACACTGAAGCTTTCTTT
-,-,TRBV30,TRBJ1-3,CAWREQGPGNTIYF,TGTGCCTGGAGGGAACAGGGCCCTGGAAACACCATATATTTT
-,-,TRBV5-6,TRBJ1-1,CASSFYQGRRASEAFF,TGTGCCAGCAGCTTTTATCAGGGGCGCCGTGCCTCCGAAGCTTTCTTT
TRBD1,-,TRBV5-4,TRBJ2-4,CASSSTGAKNIQYF,TGTGCCAGCAGCTCGACAGGGGCCAAAAACATTCAGTACTTC
-,-,TRBV19,TRBJ2-5,CASSAKPGAGGETQYF,TGTGCCAGTAGTGCAAAACCTGGGGCAGGTGGGGAGACCCAGTACTTC
TRBD1,-,TRBV15,TRBJ1-2,CATSREGPGGYGYTF,TGTGCCACCAGCAGAGAAGGTCCAGGGGGCTATGGCTACACCTTC
-,-,TRBV4-1,TRBJ2-5,CASSQPGVAKKRETQYF,TGCGCCAGCAGCCAACCCGGGGTAGCCAAGAAGCGAGAGACCCAGTACTTC
-,-,TRBV6-1,TRBJ1-1,CASSVVPTRRSFVEAFF,TGTGCCAGCAGTGTTGTCCCTACGCGGAGGTCCTTCGTTGAAGCTTTCTTT
-,-,TRBV24-1,TRBJ2-2,CATETDVNTGELFF,TGTGCCACCGAGACAGATGTAAACACCGGGGAGCTGTTTTTT
TRBD2,-,TRBV27,TRBJ2-1,CASSPGLAHLEQFF,TGTGCCAGCAGTCCCGGACTAGCACACCTTGAGCAGTTCTTC
TRBD1,-,TRBV7-9,TRBJ1-2,CAGAEGQGSYTF,TGTGCCGGGGCCGAGGGACAGGGAAGCTACACCTTC
-,-,TRBV25-1,TRBJ1-1,CASSDRRKNTEAFF,TGTGCCAGCAGTGATAGGCGGAAGAACACTGAAGCTTTCTTT
-,-,TRBV4-1,TRBJ1-4,CASSQKLSTSTNEKLFF,TGCGCCAGCAGCCAAAAGTTGTCGACTTCTACTAATGAAAAACTGTTTTTT
-,-,TRBV5-1,TRBJ1-1,CASSAGATEAFF,TGCGCCAGCAGCGCAGGGGCGACTGAAGCTTTCTTT
-,-,TRBV2,TRBJ2-7,CASNLRGEYEQYF,TGTGCCAGCAACCTCCGGGGCGAATACGAGCAGTACTTC
TRBD1,-,TRBV15,TRBJ1-4,CATSRADRVEKLFF,TGTGCCACCAGCAGAGCTGACAGGGTTGAAAAACTGTTTTTT
-,-,TRBV6-5,TRBJ1-1,CASLEGEAFF,TGTGCCAGTCTGGAGGGGGAAGCTTTCTTT
TRBD1,-,TRBV19,TRBJ1-2,CASSPTGQGEGYTF,TGTGCCAGTAGTCCGACCGGACAGGGTGAGGGCTACACCTTC
-,-,TRBV28,TRBJ1-5,CASSLGGVSNQPQHF,TGTGCCAGCAGTCTTGGGGGGGTTAGCAATCAGCCCCAGCATTTT
-,-,TRBV21-1,TRBJ2-3,CASSSRPGPPPRTQYF,TGTGCCAGCAGCTCCCGGCCGGGCCCCCCCCCACGTACGCAGTATTTT
TRBD1,-,TRBV28,TRBJ1-4,CASRDVGYRGQGEKLFF,TGTGCCAGCAGAGACGTAGGGTACAGGGGGCAGGGTGAAAAACTGTTTTTT
TRBD1,once,TRBV11-2,TRBJ1-6,CASSPEGGLNSPLHF,TGTGCCAGCAGCCCCGAAGGGGGCCTGAATTCACCCCTCCACTTT
-,-,TRBV9,TRBJ2-1,CASSANNEQFF,TGTGCCAGCAGCGCTAACAATGAGCAGTTCTTC